Listed here are 23 T cell receptor beta chains from one sample, sequenced in a study of regulatory T cells in long-lasting Graves disease. Time point specified: newly diagnosed GD, antithyroid drugs for less than 3 months. RNA extracted from PBMCs served as the sequencing template. In building TCR beta libraries, iRepertoire HTBI primers were used together with Arm-PCR of CDR3 regions. TCRdb redid the calling of the multiplex PCR reads with MiXCR, one entry per CDR3 protein. The sample has 520,000 or so distinct CDR3 sequences, 12% seen once. This sample also belongs to another study, concerning T cells in Graves' hyperthyroidism and ophthalmopathy.

Material: peripheral blood mononuclear cells (PBMCs), obtained at new diagnosis, from a patient treated with antithyroid drugs. The receptors were gathered from a woman in her twenties or thirties with Graves disease.

There are many counts of this clonotype. The genes are TRBV20-1 and TRBJ1-1; D not resolved. The CDR3 is 16 residues long. Germline V CDR1 and CDR2: DFQATT, SNEGSKA (reference sequence). V gave up 3 bases and J gave up 4 bases, with 21 bases separating them. CDR3 in DNA: TGCAGTGCTAGCGAAGGAGACGCGACTTTCTCCACTGAAGCTTTCTTT. Translated: CSASEGDATFSTEAFF.

This clonotype showed up many times. The chain has TRBV4-1 and TRBJ2-7, with 8 positions matching TRBD1. Trimming removed 0 bases from V and 9 bases from J; junction bases left unmatched: 4. From germline, CDR1 is MGHRA and CDR2 YSYEKL. The CDR3 is 13 amino acids. The CDR3 coding sequence is TGCGCCAGCAGCCAAGAAGACGGGACAGGGCAGTACTTC. It specifies CASSQEDGTGQYF.

In its sample, this clonotype was seen many times. The chain has TRBV6-5 and TRBJ1-2; D is uncertain. Trimming took off 2 bases at V and 8 bases at J, with 12 bases between the two ends. Germline CDR1 MNHEY, CDR2 SVGAGI. The CDR3 runs to 13 residues. The CDR3 DNA sequence: TGTGCCAGCAGTTACCAGCCGTATCAAGGCTACACCTTC. Translation gives CASSYQPYQGYTF.

The table lists this clonotype with a few counts. The chain carries TRBV28 and TRBJ1-2; D uncertain. V was trimmed by 4 bases and J by 7 bases, leaving 7 bases between them. Germline CDR1 reads MDHEN; CDR2 reads SYDVKM. The length of the CDR3 is 11 residues. CDR3 in DNA: TGTGCCAGCAGTTCCCCCCCTGGCTACACCTTC. Translating it yields CASSSPPGYTF.

This clonotype was counted at least ten times. This rearrangement joins TRBV20-1 to TRBJ1-1, with a possible D match to TRBD1 (5 bases). Trimming left V 6 bases short and J 5 bases short, with 16 bases between. CDR3 length: 13 residues. The germline V gene has CDR1 DFQATT and CDR2 SNEGSKA (reference sequence). CDR3 sequence reads: CSAQDGGRTEAFF. The DNA for the CDR3 is TGCAGTGCCCAAGATGGGGGGAGGACTGAAGCTTTCTTT.

The sample holds many counts of this clonotype. This sequence joins TRBV7-3 and TRBJ2-1; TRBD2 aligns across 7 bases. Germline V gives CDR1 SGHTA, CDR2 FQGTGA. CDR3 length equals 17 residues. V gave up 4 bases and J gave up 7 bases; unmatched junction bases: 16. The CDR3 DNA reads as TGTGCCAGCAGCTCCAAACCCGGTGGACTAGACGTGAATGAGCAGTTCTTC. It yields the protein CASSSKPGGLDVNEQFF. Together with reference TRBV7-3 and TRBJ2-1, the CDR3 gives the full variable domain: GAGVSQTPSNKVTEKGKYVELRCDPISGHTALYWYRQSLGQGPEFLIYFQGTGAADDSGLPNDRFFAVRPEGSVSTLKIQRTERGDSAVYLCASSSKPGGLDVNEQFFGPGTRLTVL.

This clonotype was counted at least ten times. This chain connects TRBV28 to TRBJ1-1; TRBD1 matches at 9 bases. The CDR3 totals 12 residues. The germline CDR1 and CDR2 sequences are MDHEN and SYDVKM. V lost 8 bases to trimming and J lost 6 bases; unmatched junction nucleotides: 4. The CDR3 DNA reads TGTGCCAGCGGACAGGGGTCGCCTGAAGCTTTCTTT. This translates into CASGQGSPEAFF. Looking up the rest from reference TRBV28 and TRBJ1-1 gives the full variable domain: DVKVTQSSRYLVKRTGEKVFLECVQDMDHENMFWYRQDPGLGLRLIYFSYDVKMKEKGDIPEGYSVSREKKERFSLILESASTNQTSMYLCASGQGSPEAFFGQGTRLTVV.

The table lists this clonotype with many counts. This chain joins TRBV15 and TRBJ2-2; 9 nucleotides align to TRBD2. CDR3 length: 16 residues. The germline V gene encodes CDR1 LNHNV and CDR2 YYDKDF (reference sequence). V dropped 4 bases and J dropped 1; count of bases not matched to a gene: 4. CDR3 sequence reads: CATSTLTSGNTGELFF. The CDR3 bases are TGTGCCACCAGCACCCTGACTAGCGGGAACACCGGGGAGCTGTTTTTT.

This clonotype showed up just a few times. The genes are TRBV20-1 and TRBJ1-5; D is unresolved. V gave up 3 bases and J gave up 2 bases, with 11 bases separating them. There are 14 residues in the CDR3. CDR1 DFQATT and CDR2 SNEGSKA come from the germline V gene (reference sequence). In DNA form, the CDR3 reads TGCAGTGCTAGTCCGCTCTGGGGCAATCAGCCCCAGCATTTT. Translating gives CSASPLWGNQPQHF.

This clonotype occurred many times. The rearrangement uses TRBV28 and TRBJ1-3; D is unclear. The CDR3 covers 15 residues. Germline V gene data show CDR1 as MDHEN and CDR2 as SYDVKM. V was clipped by 6 bases and J by 2 bases, with 14 bases between them. Written as DNA, the CDR3 is TGTGCCAGCAGCCCACGTACCCTTGCTGGAAACACCATATATTTT. Protein: CASSPRTLAGNTIYF.

Ten or more counts support this clonotype. This chain uses TRBV20-1 with TRBJ2-1; 7 nucleotides line up with TRBD1. V shed 5 bases and J 10 bases; nucleotides not matched to a gene: 20. CDR1 and CDR2 (germline): DFQATT, SNEGSKA (reference sequence). The CDR3 has 16 amino acids. CDR3 in DNA: TGCAGTGCTCCTCCACCCCCTTCTCGGACAGGTATCGAGCAGTTCTTC. Encoded protein: CSAPPPPSRTGIEQFF.

The chain has TRBV4-1 and TRBJ2-7; TRBD2 matches at 7 bases. V was pared by 4 bases and J by 3 bases, with 15 bases of the junction left unmatched. There are 17 residues in the CDR3. CDR1 MGHRA and CDR2 YSYEKL come from the germline V gene. CDR3 residues: CASSPENGAAGYYEQYF. The CDR3 nucleotides are TGCGCCAGCAGCCCCGAAAACGGAGCAGCGGGGTACTACGAGCAGTACTTC.

V and J are TRBV7-9 and TRBJ2-2, with 13 bases identical to TRBD2. Germline V CDR1 and CDR2: SEHNR, FQNEAQ (reference sequence). This CDR3 has 19 residues. Losses at the gene ends were 5 bases for V and 4 bases for J; bases not matched to a gene: 13. The CDR3 sequence: CASSHLLAGGPSGTGELFF. The CDR3 DNA follows: TGTGCCAGCAGCCATCTACTAGCGGGAGGGCCCTCGGGCACCGGGGAGCTGTTTTTT.

The sample holds many counts of this clonotype. The rearrangement uses TRBV30 and TRBJ1-2; no clear D gene. With 2 bases removed from V and 4 bases from J, the gap between germline ends came to 11 bases. CDR1 GTSNPN and CDR2 SVGIG come from the germline V gene (reference sequence). CDR3 length: 13 residues. The CDR3 protein is CAWSTVPSYGYTF. As DNA, the CDR3 is TGTGCCTGGAGTACCGTCCCGAGCTATGGCTACACCTTC.

The chain joins TRBV11-1 to TRBJ2-7, with 8 bases matching TRBD2. Germline CDR1 and CDR2: SGHAT and FQDESV (reference sequence). V shed 1 base and J 6 bases; nucleotides not matched to a gene: 5. The CDR3 runs 14 residues. The CDR3 DNA follows: TGTGCCAGCAGCTTAGACGGGAGGGCCCTCGAGCAGTACTTC. This codes for CASSLDGRALEQYF.

This clonotype came up many times. The chain uses TRBV30 and TRBJ2-5, with 9 bases aligning to TRBD1. The CDR3 is made up of 15 amino acids. With 0 bases clipped from V and 4 bases from J, the junction kept 6 bases outside the gene matches. The germline V gene has CDR1 GTSNPN and CDR2 SVGIG (reference sequence). CDR3 bases: TGTGCCTGGAGTGTGGGGACAGGGATTCTAGAGACCCAGTACTTC. This codes for CAWSVGTGILETQYF.

This chain connects TRBV30 to TRBJ2-1, with D uncertain. The V gene's germline CDR1 is GTSNPN and CDR2 SVGIG (reference sequence). The ends were cut back, 2 bases at V and 4 bases at J, with 18 bases in the middle. The CDR3 is 16 amino acids. The CDR3 loop is CAWSSYTVGPYNEQFF. The CDR3 DNA reads TGTGCCTGGAGTTCCTATACAGTAGGGCCATACAATGAGCAGTTCTTC.

This clonotype appeared many times. The CDR3 spells CASSEFSDGELFF. CDR3 coding DNA: TGTGCCAGCAGTGAATTCAGCGACGGGGAGCTGTTTTTT. The gene calls are TRBV6-1 and TRBJ2-2, with D hard to call. V was clipped by 2 bases and J by 7 bases, with 8 bases between them. Germline V CDR1 and CDR2: MNHNS, SASEGT. The CDR3 loop spans 13 amino acids.

This clonotype was observed many times. V gene TRBV9 combines with J gene TRBJ2-2; D is uncertain. Trimming pared 3 bases from V and 2 bases from J, leaving 8 bases between. Germline lookup yields CDR1 SGDLS and CDR2 YYNGEE. The CDR3 covers 14 residues. CDR3 DNA: TGTGCCAGCAGCGCCTTCTCTAACACCGGGGAGCTGTTTTTT. This translates into CASSAFSNTGELFF.

The sample holds a few counts of this clonotype. The chain couples TRBV20-1 to TRBJ1-5; D unresolved. Germline V gives CDR1 DFQATT, CDR2 SNEGSKA (reference sequence). The CDR3 totals 13 residues. Trimming pared 6 bases from V and 3 bases from J, leaving 12 bases between. CDR3 sequence (DNA): TGCAGTGCGAGGAGGCAGCTCAATCAGCCCCAGCATTTT. Its translation: CSARRQLNQPQHF.

This clonotype turned up a few times. This chain uses TRBV20-1 with TRBJ1-2; no firm D call. The germline V gene has CDR1 DFQATT and CDR2 SNEGSKA (reference sequence). This CDR3 is 12 amino acids long. The V and J ends lost 1 base and 3 bases respectively, with 6 bases between them. The CDR3 nucleotides read TGCAGTGCTAGAGGGGAGGACTATGGCTACACCTTC. It codes for CSARGEDYGYTF.

This clonotype was counted many times. The genes are TRBV27 and TRBJ1-1, with D perhaps matching TRBD1 (6 bases). V lost 6 bases to trimming and J lost 4 bases, with 12 bases between them. The germline gives CDR1 MNHEY, CDR2 SMNVEV (reference sequence). The CDR3 contains 13 residues. The chain's CDR3 is CASRRTDRTEAFF. The CDR3 DNA is TGTGCCAGCAGGAGGACAGACCGCACTGAAGCTTTCTTT.

This clonotype was seen many times. V usage is TRBV29-1 and J usage is TRBJ2-1; the match to TRBD1 covers 9 bases. Trimming removed 5 bases from V and 2 bases from J; junction bases left unmatched: 4. The CDR3 totals 14 residues. The V gene's germline CDR1 is SQVTM and CDR2 ANQGSEA. In DNA, the CDR3 is TGCAGCGTTAGGACAGGGGTGACCTACAATGAGCAGTTCTTC. Its protein product is CSVRTGVTYNEQFF.